Below are 5 T cell receptor beta chains sequenced from a single sample in a study of T cells in Graves' hyperthyroidism and ophthalmopathy. Amplification of TCR beta CDR3 regions was performed using RNA transcripts as template. A first-round RT-PCR of the TCR CDR3 used the HTBI primer set. TCRdb processed the multiplex PCR reads anew with MiXCR; each CDR3 protein has one entry. The sample contains 750,000 to 950,000 distinct CDR3 sequences, over 35% of which appear only once. Source material: blood. The receptors come from a man between 18 and 29 years old with Graves' hyperthyroidism.

Notes on this clonotype: This could be a read error, since a much larger clone is one nucleotide away. CDR3 sequence: CAGSPESETAQYF. CDR3 coding DNA: TGTGCCGGCAGCCCCGAGTCGGAGACGGCCCAGTACTTC. V is TRBV7-3 and J is TRBJ2-5; no clear D. This CDR3 spans 13 amino acids. Germline values: CDR1 SGHTA, CDR2 FQGTGA.

Turning to this clonotype: One end of the junction fails to match germline, which may point to a read error. The gene calls are TRBV11-2 and TRBJ2-7, with 9 bases that match TRBD2. Germline V gene lookup returns CDR1 SGHAT and CDR2 FQNNGV. The CDR3 is made up of 16 amino acids. The CDR3 DNA reads as TGCGCCAGCAGCCAAGATAAGGCGGGAGGGCCGCGTGAGCAGTACTTC. Translated: CASSQDKAGGPREQYF.

Notes on this clonotype: With a much larger clone just one base away, this may be a read error. This chain connects TRBV5-6 to TRBJ2-7; D may match TRBD1 or TRBD2 (5 bases each). V lost 3 bases and J 4 bases, leaving 8 bases between the germline ends. The CDR3 sequence is 12 residues long. CDR1 and CDR2 (germline): SGHDT, YYEEEE. CDR3 bases: TGTGCCAGCAGCTGGGACCAGTACGAGCAGTACTTC. Translating it yields CASSWDQYEQYF.

This clonotype has ten or more counts. CDR3 amino acids: CASSEQSAGETQYF. The CDR3 DNA reads as TGTGCCAGCAGTGAACAGTCGGCTGGAGAGACCCAGTACTTC. The chain carries TRBV2 and TRBJ2-5; the D is unclear. CDR3 length: 14 residues. Per germline, CDR1 SNHLY and CDR2 FYNNEI. The germline V and J ends were trimmed by 2 bases and 4 bases, with 11 bases remaining between them.

This clonotype has just a few counts. The chain combines TRBV6-5 with TRBJ1-1, with 7 bases fitting TRBD1. The CDR3 loop spans 15 amino acids. The germline V gene encodes CDR1 MNHEY and CDR2 SVGAGI. V shed 3 bases, J shed 0 bases, and the junction held 4 bases outside the gene matches. The CDR3: CASSYAGTVNTEAFF. The DNA for the CDR3 is TGTGCCAGCAGTTATGCCGGGACAGTGAACACTGAAGCTTTCTTT.